This TCR beta chain was recovered during a study of T cells in Graves' hyperthyroidism and ophthalmopathy. Many counts were recorded for this clonotype. Researchers amplified the TCR beta CDR3 regions from RNA transcripts. Researchers ran a first-round RT-PCR on the TCR CDR3 using the HTBI primer set. Using its own MiXCR run on the multiplex PCR reads, TCRdb lists one record per CDR3 protein. Of roughly 570,000 distinct CDR3 sequences in the sample, less than 20% were seen once. This CDR3 is 16 amino acids long. V gave up 5 bases and J gave up 5 bases; unmatched junction bases: 14. CDR1 and CDR2 from the germline V gene are SGHTA and FQGNSA. Hyperthyroidism of Graves' type that showed no ophthalmopathy progression within 18 months was stable.

The clonotype was recovered from a woman aged 25 to 45 with Graves' hyperthyroidism. The sample taken for sequencing was blood. V and J are TRBV7-2 and TRBJ2-5; 7 positions agree with TRBD2. CDR3 sequence reads: CASSPRLASGGETQYF. CDR3 bases: TGTGCCAGCAGCCCAAGATTGGCTAGCGGCGGGGAGACCCAGTACTTC.